Each of the 10 T cell receptor beta chains below was sequenced from the same sample in a study of T cell responses to AZD1222 COVID-19 vaccine. Libraries were prepared by immunoSEQ multiplex PCR; TCRdb keeps only in-frame clonotypes and omits some of them. The sample includes 90,000 to 150,000 clones, approximately 90% of them seen just once. Sequencing was performed on peripheral blood, taken 28 days after the second dose of the MenACWY control vaccine. These receptors came from an adult who received the MenACWY meningococcal vaccine as a control.

The rearrangement links TRBV10-3 to TRBJ2-1; the match to TRBD2 covers 13 bases. Per germline, CDR1 ENHRY and CDR2 SYGVKD. The CDR3 runs 23 residues. The ends lost 0 bases at V and 1 base at J; junction bases unmatched: 18. As DNA, the CDR3 is TGTGCCATCAGTGAGTCCTTTGTGGGCAGGATACTAGCGGGGGGGAAGTCCTACAATGAGCAGTTCTTC. Translated: CAISESFVGRILAGGKSYNEQFF.

The gene calls are TRBV10-1 and TRBJ2-2, with 7 bases that match TRBD1. The germline CDR1 and CDR2 sequences are WNHNN and SYGVQD (reference sequence). This CDR3 is built from 13 residues. V was pared by 10 bases and J by 5 bases, with 7 bases of the junction left unmatched. The CDR3 DNA follows: TGCGCCACATCCAGACAGGGAACCGGGGAGCTGTTTTTT. Encoded protein: CATSRQGTGELFF.

J is TRBJ2-1 and V is TRBV5-4; TRBD1 agrees at 10 bases. Germline CDR1 reads SGHNT; CDR2 reads YYREEE (reference sequence). This CDR3 comprises 15 residues. With 2 bases clipped from V and 5 bases from J, the junction kept 4 bases outside the gene matches. The CDR3 region is CASSFGQGGHNEQFF. The CDR3 nucleotides read TGTGCCAGCAGCTTTGGACAGGGGGGCCACAATGAGCAGTTCTTC.

This clone was picked up one time. The chain carries TRBV28 and TRBJ1-3; D perhaps matches TRBD1 (5 bases). Deletions cut 6 bases from V and 3 bases from J, with 12 bases between. Germline CDR1 and CDR2: MDHEN and SYDVKM. CDR3 size: 14 residues. This CDR3 reads CASREGEYGNTIYF. The CDR3 DNA sequence: TGTGCCAGCAGGGAAGGGGAGTATGGAAACACCATATATTTT. Based on the CDR3 plus reference TRBV28 and TRBJ1-3, the full variable domain is DVKVTQSSRYLVKRTGEKVFLECVQDMDHENMFWYRQDPGLGLRLIYFSYDVKMKEKGDIPEGYSVSREKKERFSLILESASTNQTSMYLCASREGEYGNTIYFGEGSWLTVV.

This clone was seen just once. The chain employs TRBV2 and TRBJ2-3, with 7 bases matching TRBD1. Germline CDR1 SNHLY, CDR2 FYNNEI. This CDR3 contains 16 residues. V dropped 7 bases and J dropped 1; count of bases not matched to a gene: 11. CDR3 nucleotide sequence: TGTGCCAGCAATCCGGGACAGCTTTTAGGCACAGATACGCAGTATTTT. Translation gives CASNPGQLLGTDTQYF.

This clone was seen once. The rearrangement joins TRBV30 to TRBJ2-7; D possibly matches TRBD1 or TRBD2 (5 bases each). Germline V gene data show CDR1 as GTSNPN and CDR2 as SVGIG (reference sequence). The CDR3 has 14 residues. Trimming removed 0 bases from V and 0 bases from J, with 9 bases in between. In nucleotides, the CDR3 is TGTGCCTGGAGTGTAGGGACGGACTCCTACGAGCAGTACTTC. Amino acid sequence: CAWSVGTDSYEQYF. The full variable domain, in which reference TRBV30 and TRBJ2-7 provide the parts outside the CDR3, is SQTIHQWPATLVQPVGSPLSLECTVEGTSNPNLYWYRQAAGRGLQLLFYSVGIGQISSEVPQNLSASRPQDRQFILSSKKLLLSDSGFYLCAWSVGTDSYEQYFGPGTRLTVT.

The V gene is TRBV3-1 (or the pseudogene TRBV3-2), the J gene TRBJ2-3, with D maybe TRBD2 (5 bases). CDR1 and CDR2 from the germline V gene are LGHDT and YNNKEL (reference sequence). V was shortened by 5 bases and J by 2 bases, with 17 bases between the two germline ends. The CDR3 covers 16 residues. This CDR3 is CASSDTLDGDTDTQYF. DNA of the CDR3: TGTGCCAGCAGCGATACATTAGACGGGGACACAGATACGCAGTATTTT.

The rearrangement uses TRBV15 and TRBJ2-7; 7 bases agree with TRBD1. Germline CDR1 and CDR2: LNHNV and YYDKDF (reference sequence). CDR3 length equals 14 residues. Trimming at V came to 1 base and at J to 3 bases, leaving 3 bases not matched to a gene. CDR3 sequence (DNA): TGTGCCACCAGCAGAGCGGGACAGTTCTACGAGCAGTACTTC. Translated, it gives CATSRAGQFYEQYF.

The chain is built from TRBV29-1 and TRBJ1-1; D gene unclear. Trimming stripped 5 bases from V and 0 bases from J, with 10 bases between. The V gene's germline CDR1 is SQVTM and CDR2 ANQGSEA. This CDR3 has 13 residues. The CDR3 DNA is TGCAGCGTTCTCGGGAACATGAACACTGAAGCTTTCTTT. The encoded protein is CSVLGNMNTEAFF.

This clone was counted a single time. The rearrangement joins TRBV6-5 to TRBJ2-1; 12 bases are shared with TRBD2. The CDR3 covers 16 residues. CDR1 and CDR2 from the germline V gene are MNHEY and SVGAGI. V was pared by 2 bases and J by 9 bases, with 8 bases of the junction left unmatched. CDR3 in amino acids: CASSYATSGGGTEQFF. The CDR3 nucleotides read TGTGCCAGCAGTTACGCGACTAGCGGGGGAGGTACTGAGCAGTTCTTC.